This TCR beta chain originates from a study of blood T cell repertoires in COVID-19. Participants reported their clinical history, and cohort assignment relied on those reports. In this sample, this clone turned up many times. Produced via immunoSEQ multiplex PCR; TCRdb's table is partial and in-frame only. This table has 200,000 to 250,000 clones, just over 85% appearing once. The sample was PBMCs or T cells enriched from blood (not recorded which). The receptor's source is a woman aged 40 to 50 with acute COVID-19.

The DNA of the CDR3 is TGTGCCAGCAGTGAAAAACAGGATCTTCAGCCCCAGCATTTT. Protein product: CASSEKQDLQPQHF. The rearrangement links TRBV6-1 to TRBJ1-5; a weak D match, TRBD1 (5 bases). CDR1 is MNHNS, CDR2 SASEGT, per germline. The CDR3 runs to 14 residues. Trimming shortened V by 2 bases and J by 6 bases, and 11 bases separated the two germline ends.